The 8 T cell receptor beta chains below come from one sample, sequenced in a study of T cells in Graves' hyperthyroidism and ophthalmopathy. Amplified TCR beta CDR3 regions came from RNA transcripts. Using the HTBI primer set, a first-round RT-PCR was run on the TCR CDR3. TCRdb reprocessed the multiplex PCR reads with MiXCR, giving one entry per CDR3 protein. The sample lists roughly 290,000 distinct CDR3 sequences, more than 10% occurring once. Sequencing used blood. These receptors all come from a woman in her 30s with Graves' hyperthyroidism that later progressed to Graves' ophthalmopathy.

This clonotype has a count of ten or more. This sequence joins TRBV20-1 and TRBJ1-1; possible D gene TRBD1, 5 bases. V was shortened by 6 bases and J by 0 bases, with 14 bases between the two germline ends. The CDR3 extends over 14 amino acids. Germline-derived CDR1 and CDR2 are DFQATT and SNEGSKA (reference sequence). CDR3 sequence: CSARGTALNTEAFF. The CDR3 DNA reads as TGCAGTGCCCGAGGGACGGCGTTGAACACTGAAGCTTTCTTT.

This clonotype occurred many times. The rearrangement joins TRBV4-3 to TRBJ2-2; 9 positions agree with TRBD2. V trimming: 0 bases; J trimming: 6 bases; junction bases outside the gene matches: 11. The CDR3 is made up of 18 amino acids. In germline, CDR1 is LGHNA, CDR2 YSLEER. Here the CDR3 DNA reads TGCGCCAGCAGCCAAGATCTCGAGCGGGAGGCCCCGGCCGGGGAGCTGTTTTTT. Translated, it gives CASSQDLEREAPAGELFF.

This clonotype occurred many times. The chain carries TRBV19 and TRBJ2-1, with D uncertain. The germline CDR1 and CDR2 sequences are LNHDA and SQIVND (reference sequence). Trimming cost V 1 base and J 3 bases, with 4 bases left between them. The CDR3 contains 13 residues. The CDR3 nucleotides read TGTGCCAGTAGTATAGGTGACTACAATGAGCAGTTCTTC. Translation gives CASSIGDYNEQFF.

On this clonotype itself: A much larger clone is a single base away; this may be a read error. The rearrangement joins TRBV7-9 to TRBJ2-1; D call uncertain. The V gene's germline CDR1 is SEHNR and CDR2 FQNEAQ (reference sequence). The CDR3 sequence is 10 residues long. CDR3 nucleotides: TGTGCCACCAGCTTAGAGGAGCAGTTCTTC. Protein: CATSLEEQFF.

This clonotype was detected many times. The chain recombines TRBV30 with TRBJ1-6; tentative D call: TRBD1 (5 bases). Trimming took off 2 bases at V and 9 bases at J, with 23 bases between the two ends. Per germline, CDR1 GTSNPN and CDR2 SVGIG (reference sequence). The CDR3 is 17 amino acids. The CDR3 DNA follows: TGTGCCTGGAGTCTCCAGGGTGGATCCCATCGGGTTTCACCCCTCCACTTT. Residues: CAWSLQGGSHRVSPLHF. Full variable domain (missing parts from reference TRBV30 and TRBJ1-6): SQTIHQWPATLVQPVGSPLSLECTVEGTSNPNLYWYRQAAGRGLQLLFYSVGIGQISSEVPQNLSASRPQDRQFILSSKKLLLSDSGFYLCAWSLQGGSHRVSPLHFGNGTRLTVT.

This clonotype occurred many times. The rearrangement uses TRBV28 and TRBJ1-6; tentative D call: TRBD1 (6 bases). V lost 2 bases and J 4 bases, leaving 15 bases between the germline ends. Per the germline V gene, CDR1 is MDHEN and CDR2 is SYDVKM. The CDR3 is made up of 17 amino acids. In nucleotides, the CDR3 is TGTGCCAGCAGTTTAGAACCTGGACAGTTATATAATTCACCCCTCCACTTT. It translates to CASSLEPGQLYNSPLHF.

This clonotype was seen at least ten times. V usage is TRBV12-3 or TRBV12-4 and J usage is TRBJ1-6, with D perhaps matching TRBD1 (5 bases). V shed 5 bases and J shed 7 bases, with 12 bases lying between them. The CDR3 has 14 amino acids. CDR3 coding DNA: TGTGCCAGCAGTGCGGGGCCTAGAAATTCACCCCTCCACTTT. It yields the protein CASSAGPRNSPLHF.

Many counts were recorded for this clonotype. The chain links TRBV20-1 to TRBJ2-7, with 13 positions matching TRBD2. The germline V gene has CDR1 DFQATT and CDR2 SNEGSKA (reference sequence). Trimming removed 6 bases from V and 3 bases from J; junction bases left unmatched: 8. The CDR3 runs to 15 residues. The CDR3 spells CSAPGLAGLHYEQYF. In DNA, the CDR3 is TGCAGTGCCCCGGGACTAGCGGGACTACACTACGAGCAGTACTTC.